The rows below give T cell receptor beta chains drawn from one sample of a study of CD8 T cells in ankylosing spondylitis. TCRdb re-called the 5' RACE reads with MiXCR, one entry per CDR3 protein. The sample includes fewer than 25,000 distinct CDR3 sequences, 10% to 15% of them seen just once. The sequenced sample was blood. Receptors originate from a male donor with ankylosing spondylitis or in good health (not recorded which). CDR3s include the opening cysteine and the closing phenylalanine or tryptophan. Fields, in order: J gene, D gene, V gene, clone size, CDR3 DNA, CDR3 protein. The D gene is left open where the match is weak. Clone size is shown for a subset of rows, as once, few, many or a class of expanded clone.

>TRBJ2-1|NA|TRBV7-3|many
TGTGCCAGCAGCCAAGTCGGAGGGAACGAGCAGTTCTTC
CASSQVGGNEQFF
>TRBJ2-7|TRBD2|TRBV29-1|many
TGCAGCGTTGCCGGGACTAGCGGGAGCTACGAGCAGTACTTC
CSVAGTSGSYEQYF
>TRBJ2-1|NA|TRBV5-4|many
TGTGCCAGCAGCTGGGACGTCAATGAGCAGTTCTTC
CASSWDVNEQFF
>TRBJ1-4|NA|TRBV5-5|many
TGTGCCAGCAGCTTTGGCTCTTCTGCAACTAATGAAAAACTGTTTTTT
CASSFGSSATNEKLFF
>TRBJ2-1|TRBD2|TRBV5-1|many
TGCGCCAGCAGCTACTCCGGGACTAGCGGGAGCTCCTACAATGAGCAGTTCTTC
CASSYSGTSGSSYNEQFF
>TRBJ1-2|NA|TRBV28|many
TGTGCCAGCAGTCCCCTAACTGAACGCGGCTACACCTTC
CASSPLTERGYTF
>TRBJ1-1|TRBD1|TRBV20-1|many
TGCAGTGCGAGGACAGGCCCTTCTGAAGCTTTCTTT
CSARTGPSEAFF
>TRBJ2-7|NA|TRBV6-5|few
TGTGCCAGCGGTCGAGGCGGAACCTACGAGCAGTACTTC
CASGRGGTYEQYF
>TRBJ2-3|TRBD2|TRBV28|many
TGTGCCAGCAGTTCAGTAGCGGGAAGCACAGATACGCAGTATTTT
CASSSVAGSTDTQYF
>TRBJ2-2|NA|TRBV3-1|NA
TGTGCCAGCAGCCTAGCTACAGTCGCCGGGGAGCTGTTTTTT
CASSLATVAGELFF
>TRBJ2-2|NA|TRBV5-1|NA
TGCGCCAGCAACCCAGACAGGAGAAACACCGGGGAGCTGTTTTTT
CASNPDRRNTGELFF
>TRBJ2-7|TRBD1|TRBV25-1|many
TGTGCCAGCAGTGAAGGGGACAGTAGCTACGAGCAGTACTTC
CASSEGDSSYEQYF
>TRBJ2-1|TRBD2|TRBV4-1|many
TGCGCCAGCAGCCGCCTAGCGGAGCTCTACAATGAGCAGTTCTTC
CASSRLAELYNEQFF
>TRBJ2-2|NA|TRBV9|many
TGTGCCAGCAGCGTAGGTGCAAACACCGGGGAGCTGTTTTTT
CASSVGANTGELFF
>TRBJ1-5|NA|TRBV11-2|many
TGTGCCAGCAGCTTTAGGGGCAATCAGCCCCAGCATTTT
CASSFRGNQPQHF
>TRBJ2-1|NA|TRBV3-1|few
TGTGCCAGCAGCCGGGGGAATGAGCAGTTCTTC
CASSRGNEQFF